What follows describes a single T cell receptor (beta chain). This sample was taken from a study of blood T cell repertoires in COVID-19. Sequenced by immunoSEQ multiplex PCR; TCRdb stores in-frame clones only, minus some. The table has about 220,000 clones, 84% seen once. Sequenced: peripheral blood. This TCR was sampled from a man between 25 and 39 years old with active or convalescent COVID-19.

CDR3 sequence reads: CASSKLRPGDCEQYF. DNA of the CDR3: TGTGCCAGCAGCAAACTCCGCCCCGGGGATTGCGAGCAGTACTTC. The chain is built from TRBV21-1 and TRBJ2-7; the table gives TRBD2 as D, unverified against the DNA. TRBV21-1 is a pseudogene locus. The CDR3 extends over 15 amino acids.